Below, one T cell receptor (beta chain) is given with its context. Each CDR3 protein is one row after TCRdb ran MiXCR on the 5' RACE reads. The sample carries some 460,000 distinct CDR3 sequences, approximately 15% recorded once. Germline assignment: CDR1 GTSNPN and CDR2 SVGIG (reference sequence). This CDR3 is 11 amino acids long. V gave up 1 base and J gave up 3 bases, with 4 bases separating them. The entry originates in a study of identical twins. This sample also appeared in a second study, on yellow fever vaccine responses in identical twins.

This sequence joins TRBV30 and TRBJ2-7; D unresolved. The TCR comes from a woman younger than 30 in good health. The source material was CD4+ T cells sorted from blood. CDR3 nucleotide sequence: TGTGCCTGGAGTGGGAACTACGAGCAGTACTTC. Translating it yields CAWSGNYEQYF.